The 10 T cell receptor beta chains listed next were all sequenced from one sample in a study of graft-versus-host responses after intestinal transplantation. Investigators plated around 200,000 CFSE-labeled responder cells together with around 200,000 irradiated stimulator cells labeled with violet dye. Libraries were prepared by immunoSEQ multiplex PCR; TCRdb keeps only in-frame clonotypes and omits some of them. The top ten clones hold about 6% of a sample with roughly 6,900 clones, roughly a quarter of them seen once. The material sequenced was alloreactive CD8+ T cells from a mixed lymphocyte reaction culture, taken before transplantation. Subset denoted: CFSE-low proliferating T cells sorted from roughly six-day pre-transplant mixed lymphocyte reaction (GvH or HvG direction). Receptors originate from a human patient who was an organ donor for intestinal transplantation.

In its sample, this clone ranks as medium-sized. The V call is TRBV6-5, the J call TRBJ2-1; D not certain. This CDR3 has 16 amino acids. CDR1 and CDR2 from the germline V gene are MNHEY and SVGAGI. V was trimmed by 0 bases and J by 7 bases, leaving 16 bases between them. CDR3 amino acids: CASSYSLELGFNEQFF. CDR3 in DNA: TGTGCCAGCAGTTACTCGCTGGAGTTGGGGTTTAATGAGCAGTTCTTC.

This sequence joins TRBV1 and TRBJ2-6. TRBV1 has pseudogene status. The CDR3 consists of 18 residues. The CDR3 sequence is CTSRLWGLCTKRANVLTF. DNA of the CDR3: TGCACCAGCAGGCTGTGGGGTTTGTGCACAAAGCGGGCCAACGTCCTGACTTTC.

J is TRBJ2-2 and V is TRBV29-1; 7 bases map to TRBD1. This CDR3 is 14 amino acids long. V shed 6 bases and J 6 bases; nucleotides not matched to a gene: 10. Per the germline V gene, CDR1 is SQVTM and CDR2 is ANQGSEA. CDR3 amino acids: CSVALTGRSGELFF. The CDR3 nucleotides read TGCAGCGTAGCTTTGACAGGGCGATCCGGGGAGCTGTTTTTT.

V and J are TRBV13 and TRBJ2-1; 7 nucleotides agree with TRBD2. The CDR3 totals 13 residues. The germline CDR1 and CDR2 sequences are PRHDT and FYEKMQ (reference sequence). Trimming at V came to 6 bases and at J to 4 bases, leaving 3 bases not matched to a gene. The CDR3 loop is CASSYGGYNEQFF. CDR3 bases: TGTGCCAGCAGTTACGGGGGGTACAATGAGCAGTTCTTC.

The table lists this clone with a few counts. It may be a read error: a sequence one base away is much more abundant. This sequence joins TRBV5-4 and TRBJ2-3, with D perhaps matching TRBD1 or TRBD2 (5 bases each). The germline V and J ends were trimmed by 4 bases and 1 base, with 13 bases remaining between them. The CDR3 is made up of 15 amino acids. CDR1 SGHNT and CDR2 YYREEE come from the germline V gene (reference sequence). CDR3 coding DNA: TGTGCCAGCAGCCAAGATGGGGACGGCACAGATACGCAGTATTTT. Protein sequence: CASSQDGDGTDTQYF.

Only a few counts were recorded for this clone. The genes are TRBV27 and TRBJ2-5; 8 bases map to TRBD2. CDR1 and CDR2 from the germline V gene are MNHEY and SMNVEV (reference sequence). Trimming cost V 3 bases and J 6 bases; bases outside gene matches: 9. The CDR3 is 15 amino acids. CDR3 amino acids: CASSFFREGRKTQYF. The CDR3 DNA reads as TGTGCCAGCAGTTTTTTCCGGGAGGGAAGGAAGACCCAGTACTTC.

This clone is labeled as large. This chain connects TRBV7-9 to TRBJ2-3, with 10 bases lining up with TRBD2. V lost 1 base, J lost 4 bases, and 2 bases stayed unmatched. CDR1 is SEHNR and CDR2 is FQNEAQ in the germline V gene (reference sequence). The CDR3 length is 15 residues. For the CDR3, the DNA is TGTGCCAGCAGCTTAGTAGCGGGAGGCTCAGATACGCAGTATTTT. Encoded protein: CASSLVAGGSDTQYF. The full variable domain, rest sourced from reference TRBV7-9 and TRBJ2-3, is DTGVSQNPRHKITKRGQNVTFRCDPISEHNRLYWYRQTLGQGPEFLTYFQNEAQLEKSRLLSDRFSAERPKGSFSTLEIQRTEQGDSAMYLCASSLVAGGSDTQYFGPGTRLTVL.

CDR3 residues: CASSLARGPGSETQYF. CDR3 bases: TGTGCCAGCAGCTTGGCCAGGGGACCCGGCTCGGAGACCCAGTACTTC. The V and J genes are TRBV5-6 and TRBJ2-5, with D perhaps TRBD1 (6 bases). CDR1 and CDR2 (germline): SGHDT, YYEEEE. V gave up 0 bases and J gave up 5 bases, with 17 bases separating them. The CDR3 spans 16 residues.

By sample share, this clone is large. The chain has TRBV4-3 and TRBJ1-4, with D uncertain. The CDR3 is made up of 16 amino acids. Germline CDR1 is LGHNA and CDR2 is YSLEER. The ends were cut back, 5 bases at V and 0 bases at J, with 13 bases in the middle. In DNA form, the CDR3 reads TGCGCCAGCAGCATTGGTGTCCTGGCAACTAATGAAAAACTGTTTTTT. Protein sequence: CASSIGVLATNEKLFF.

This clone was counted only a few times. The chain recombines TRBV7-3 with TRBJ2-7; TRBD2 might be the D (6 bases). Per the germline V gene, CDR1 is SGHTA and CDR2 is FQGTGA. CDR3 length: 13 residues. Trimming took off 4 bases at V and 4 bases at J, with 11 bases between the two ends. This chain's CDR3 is CASSYGTGYEQYF. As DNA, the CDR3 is TGTGCCAGCAGCTACGGGACTGGGTACGAGCAGTACTTC.